A selection of T cell receptor beta chains follows, all from one sample in a study of early T cells in non-severe SARS-CoV-2 infection. In TCRdb, the 5' RACE reads were re-called with MiXCR into one record per CDR3 protein. This sample has about 71,000 distinct CDR3 sequences, with around 12% found just once. Sequencing was performed on whole blood, taken at baseline. The receptor set was obtained from an adult who was a healthcare worker with PCR-confirmed SARS-CoV-2 infection or an uninfected control (not recorded which). Both conserved end residues are part of each CDR3. D genes are given only for firm matches. Expanded clones are given a class, and other clones once, few, many or no size at all.

v_gene	d_gene	j_gene	abundance	CDR3nt	CDR3aa
TRBV6-6	TRBD2	TRBJ2-3	-	TGTGCCAGCAGTCCCCGGGGGGGCGCAGATACGCAGTATTTT	CASSPRGGADTQYF
TRBV6-6	TRBD1	TRBJ2-1	few	TGTGCCAGCGGCGCCCGGGACAGGCGACCGGTCAGAGAGCAGTTCTTC	CASGARDRRPVREQFF
TRBV2	-	TRBJ2-2	many	TGTGCCAGCAGTGGGGTTTCGAGCACCGGGGAGCTGTTTTTT	CASSGVSSTGELFF
TRBV20-1	TRBD1	TRBJ1-1	-	TGCAGTGCAAGCAGTGACAGGGGTGACACTGAAGCTTTCTTT	CSASSDRGDTEAFF
TRBV27	TRBD1	TRBJ2-5	-	TGTGCCAGCAGTCGCAAGGGACAGGGTAAAGAGACCCAGTACTTC	CASSRKGQGKETQYF
TRBV6-2/TRBV6-3	-	TRBJ1-5	-	TGTGCCAGCAGCCTAGACAGAACCACCAATCAGCCCCAGCATTTT	CASSLDRTTNQPQHF
TRBV2	TRBD1	TRBJ2-7	-	TGTGCCAGCATACGGACAGGGGGGAGCTACGAGCAGTACTTC	CASIRTGGSYEQYF
TRBV4-1	-	TRBJ2-1	-	TGCGCCAGCAGCCAAGATCTCTCCCCCGCTGTCCACAATGAGCAGTTCTTC	CASSQDLSPAVHNEQFF
TRBV9	-	TRBJ2-7	-	TGTGCCAGCAGCGTCGGGGGCGGGATAGACGAGCAGTACTTC	CASSVGGGIDEQYF
TRBV6-4	-	TRBJ1-6	few	TGTGCCAGCACTCCCACCTTCCCGAGATCACCCCTCCACTTT	CASTPTFPRSPLHF
TRBV2	-	TRBJ1-6	-	TGTGCCAGCAGTGAAGGGAGGGTGTCTTGGAATTCACCCCTCCACTTT	CASSEGRVSWNSPLHF
TRBV2	-	TRBJ2-1	-	TGTGCCAGCAGTGATTGGGGGCATGAGCAGTTCTTC	CASSDWGHEQFF
TRBV7-2	-	TRBJ2-3	many	TGTGCCAGCAGCTTATTGGGTGCGGATACGCAGTATTTT	CASSLLGADTQYF
TRBV9	-	TRBJ2-7	many	TGTGCCAGCAGCGTAAGGGGGGGCGAGCAGTACTTC	CASSVRGGEQYF
TRBV6-1	TRBD1	TRBJ2-7	few	TGTGCCAGCAGTCTCTCCGGGACAGGGGAATTCGAGCAGTACTTC	CASSLSGTGEFEQYF
TRBV9	-	TRBJ1-1	few	TGTGCCAGCAGCCCGGAGGGAAGGGTGGTGGTGACTGAAGCTTTCTTT	CASSPEGRVVVTEAFF
TRBV6-6	-	TRBJ2-5	-	TGTGCCAGCAGTAGTGGACACAAAGAGACCCAGTACTTC	CASSSGHKETQYF
TRBV20-1	TRBD2	TRBJ2-1	-	TGCAGTGCTAGAGATCCGGCTTGGGTAGCGGGGTCCTACAATGAGCAGTTCTTC	CSARDPAWVAGSYNEQFF
TRBV29-1	TRBD2	TRBJ2-1	-	TGCAGCGGGTCTAGCGGGGGGTCCTACAATGAGCAGTTCTTC	CSGSSGGSYNEQFF
TRBV2	TRBD1	TRBJ1-1	many	TGTGCCAGCACACCCAGAACAGGGGGCGTAAGGTCTGAAGCTTTCTTT	CASTPRTGGVRSEAFF
TRBV28	-	TRBJ2-5	many	TGTGCCAGCAGTTTATCGCTGGAGACCCAGTACTTC	CASSLSLETQYF
TRBV18	-	TRBJ1-6	few	TGTGCCAGCTCAACGTCAGGCTCCTATAATTCACCCCTCCACTTT	CASSTSGSYNSPLHF
TRBV7-8	-	TRBJ1-2	few	TGTGCCAGCAGCTTAGGGGACTGGGTCTATGGCTACACCTTC	CASSLGDWVYGYTF
TRBV20-1	TRBD2	TRBJ2-1	few	TGCAGTGCTGCACCCGACCGGACTAGCGGGGGATATGAGCAGTTCTTC	CSAAPDRTSGGYEQFF
TRBV7-9	-	TRBJ2-4	few	TGTGCCAGCAGCTCCGTCAGCGGGTACAAAAACATTCAGTACTTC	CASSSVSGYKNIQYF
TRBV4-1	-	TRBJ2-1	few	TGCGCCAGCAGCCAAGATCTTGGCGGGGTTGAGCAGTTCTTC	CASSQDLGGVEQFF
TRBV29-1	TRBD1	TRBJ1-2	-	TGCAGCGCTCAGACTCCGGACAGGGCTATCACCTTC	CSAQTPDRAITF
TRBV12-3/TRBV12-4	TRBD1	TRBJ1-5	many	TGTGCCAGCAGTTCTAAGACAGGGTGGGGTCAGCCCCAGCATTTT	CASSSKTGWGQPQHF
TRBV10-3	-	TRBJ2-1	medium-sized	TGTGCCACCTCGGGACTCAACTACAATGAGCAGTTCTTC	CATSGLNYNEQFF
TRBV11-2	TRBD1	TRBJ2-1	-	TGTGCCAGCAGCTTAGCTCCGGACAGGGGTGTGGGTTACAATGAGCAGTTCTTC	CASSLAPDRGVGYNEQFF
TRBV4-3	-	TRBJ1-5	few	TGCGCCAGCAGTCTCGGTCCTAGCAATCAGCCCCAGCATTTT	CASSLGPSNQPQHF
TRBV12-3/TRBV12-4	-	TRBJ2-3	many	TGTGCCAGCAGGGACGTGGGGGGCACAGATACGCAGTATTTT	CASRDVGGTDTQYF
TRBV3-1	TRBD1	TRBJ1-4	few	TGTGCCAGCAGCCGAGGACAGGGAGTGATTTTT	CASSRGQGVIF
TRBV11-1	-	TRBJ2-7	many	TGTGCCAGCAGTTCTGCCTTGGTCAAGGACGAGCAGTACTTC	CASSSALVKDEQYF
TRBV6-2/TRBV6-3	-	TRBJ1-5	few	TGTGCCAGCACCGACCCTGACAAGGTATGGGCCCAGCCCCAGCATTTT	CASTDPDKVWAQPQHF
TRBV2	TRBD1	TRBJ1-1	many	TGTGCCAGCAGTTCCGGCGGGACAGGGGCGGTTGAAGCTTTCTTT	CASSSGGTGAVEAFF
TRBV28	-	TRBJ1-1	many	TGTGCCAGCAGTTTACCCCACAGGGTTACTGAAGCTTTCTTT	CASSLPHRVTEAFF
TRBV5-1	-	TRBJ2-3	few	TGCGCCAGCAGCTCCGCCGCCACAGATACGCAGTATTTT	CASSSAATDTQYF
TRBV2	-	TRBJ2-7	many	TGTGCCAGCAGTGTGTCGTGGTCGGTGGGGCACGAGCAGTACTTC	CASSVSWSVGHEQYF
TRBV15	-	TRBJ2-2	few	TGTGCCACCAACAAAGATCGGGCCGGGGAGCTGTTTTTT	CATNKDRAGELFF
TRBV18	-	TRBJ2-7	-	TGTGCCAGCTCACCGACATCGACACCGTACGAGCAGTACTTC	CASSPTSTPYEQYF
TRBV27	-	TRBJ1-6	many	TGTGCCAGCAGTTTTCTGGGGGGCTCACCCCTCCACTTT	CASSFLGGSPLHF
TRBV20-1	TRBD1	TRBJ1-6	-	TGCAGTGCTAGGGACAGGGGTGATTCACCCCTCCACTTT	CSARDRGDSPLHF
TRBV18	TRBD2	TRBJ2-1	few	TGTGCCAGCTCACCATTCGTATCGGGAGGGTCCGACAATGAGCAGTTCTTC	CASSPFVSGGSDNEQFF
TRBV2	-	TRBJ2-1	-	TGTGCCAGCAGTGAATCGGTGGTGCAGTTCTTC	CASSESVVQFF
TRBV29-1	TRBD2	TRBJ2-3	many	TGCAGCGTTGAGGGAGGGGCGCGTACAGATACGCAGTATTTT	CSVEGGARTDTQYF
TRBV7-8	-	TRBJ2-2	-	TGTGCCAGCAGCTTAGCGCCGGGTAGGACCGGGGAGCTGTTTTTT	CASSLAPGRTGELFF
TRBV4-1	-	TRBJ2-7	-	TGCGCCAGCAGCCAAGGGGGGAAGTACGAGCAGTACTTC	CASSQGGKYEQYF
TRBV3-1	-	TRBJ1-2	many	TGTGCCAGCAGCCAAGGGACAGTTAACTATGGCTACACCTTC	CASSQGTVNYGYTF
TRBV7-2	TRBD1	TRBJ1-5	few	TGTGCCAGCAGCTTACAGGGGGCCAGCAATCAGCCCCAGCATTTT	CASSLQGASNQPQHF
TRBV7-6	TRBD2	TRBJ2-2	few	TGTGCCAGCAGCTTATTGACTAGCGGGGGTGTCGGGGAGCTGTTTTTT	CASSLLTSGGVGELFF